This TCR beta chain was sequenced during a study of long-term antiretroviral therapy in people with HIV. Study-wide results and limits: ART was followed by higher diversity that remained below transplant donor controls. The range of CDR3 lengths in HIV repertoires proved narrower than that found in controls.

Note on this clone: Its target is not known.

They ran version v3.0 of the immunoSEQ assay at survey level. The protocol was immunoSEQ multiplex PCR, while the TCRdb copy is restricted to in-frame clones and leaves out a portion. The sample contains roughly 12,000 clones, approximately 83% of which appear only once. Cryopreserved PBMC numbered about 1-10 million per sample before DNA extraction. V was clipped by 0 bases and J by 0 bases, with 11 bases between them. The length of the CDR3 is 16 residues. Germline lookup yields CDR1 LGHNA and CDR2 YSLEER. The specimen comprised unsorted PBMCs, sampled 3.4 years after starting antiretroviral therapy. This sequence originates from a middle-aged man with HIV. The chain carries TRBV4-3 and TRBJ1-2; no reliable D call. The CDR3 protein is CASSQDRTEANYGYTF. CDR3 bases: TGCGCCAGCAGCCAAGATAGGACGGAGGCTAACTATGGCTACACCTTC.